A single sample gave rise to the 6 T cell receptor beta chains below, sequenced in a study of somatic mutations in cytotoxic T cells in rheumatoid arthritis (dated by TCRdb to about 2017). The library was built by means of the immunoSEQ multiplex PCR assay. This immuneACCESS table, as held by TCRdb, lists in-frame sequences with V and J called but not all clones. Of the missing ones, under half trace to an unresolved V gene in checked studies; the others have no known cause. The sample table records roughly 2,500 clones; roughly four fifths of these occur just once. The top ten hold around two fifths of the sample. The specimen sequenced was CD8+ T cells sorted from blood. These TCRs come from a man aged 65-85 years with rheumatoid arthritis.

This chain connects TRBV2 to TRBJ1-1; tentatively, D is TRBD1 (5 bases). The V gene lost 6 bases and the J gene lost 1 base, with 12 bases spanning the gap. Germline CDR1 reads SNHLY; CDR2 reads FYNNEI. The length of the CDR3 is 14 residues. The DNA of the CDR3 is TGTGCCAGCAGCAAACAGGTGGGGAACACTGAAGCTTTCTTT. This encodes CASSKQVGNTEAFF.

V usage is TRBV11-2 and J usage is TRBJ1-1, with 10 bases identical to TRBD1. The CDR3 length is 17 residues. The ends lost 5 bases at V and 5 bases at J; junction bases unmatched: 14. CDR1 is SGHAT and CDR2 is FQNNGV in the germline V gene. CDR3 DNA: TGTGCCAGCAGCCTTAGGGGACAGGGGAAGAGGGTAACTGAAGCTTTCTTT. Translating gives CASSLRGQGKRVTEAFF.

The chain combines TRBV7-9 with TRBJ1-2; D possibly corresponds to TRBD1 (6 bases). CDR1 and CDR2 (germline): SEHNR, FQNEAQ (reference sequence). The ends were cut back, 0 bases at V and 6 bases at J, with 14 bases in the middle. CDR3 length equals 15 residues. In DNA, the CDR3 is TGTGCCAGCAGCTTAGCGGGACATTCGTTCGATGGCTACACCTTC. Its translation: CASSLAGHSFDGYTF.

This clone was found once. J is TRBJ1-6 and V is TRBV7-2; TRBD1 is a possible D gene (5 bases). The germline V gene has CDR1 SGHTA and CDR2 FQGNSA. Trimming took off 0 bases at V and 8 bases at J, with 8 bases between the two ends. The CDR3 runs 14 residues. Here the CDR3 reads CASSLAQGYSPLHF. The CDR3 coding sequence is TGTGCCAGCAGCTTAGCGCAGGGATATTCACCCCTCCACTTT.

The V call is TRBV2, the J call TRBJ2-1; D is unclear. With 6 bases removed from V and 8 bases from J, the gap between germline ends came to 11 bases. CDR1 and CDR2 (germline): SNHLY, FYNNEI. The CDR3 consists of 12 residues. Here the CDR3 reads CASSPLTDEQFF. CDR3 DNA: TGTGCCAGCAGCCCTCTAACGGATGAGCAGTTCTTC.

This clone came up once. CDR3 sequence reads: CASSYSSGLGYEQYF. CDR3 sequence (DNA): TGTGCCAGCAGTTATTCTAGCGGGCTTGGTTACGAGCAGTACTTC. The rearrangement links TRBV6-5 to TRBJ2-7; 8 nucleotides align to TRBD2. V was clipped by 3 bases and J by 4 bases; unmatched bases: 8. CDR3 length: 15 amino acids. Germline V CDR1 and CDR2: MNHEY, SVGAGI.